This T cell receptor beta chain was recovered during a study of blood T cell repertoires in COVID-19. Overall study context: In each case, the material was cDNA or gDNA derived from T cells, B-cell-depleted T cells, or PBMCs.

TCRdb keeps only in-frame clones here, not all; method: immunoSEQ multiplex PCR. The sample lists some 150,000 clones, 85% to 90% seen once, with around 3.5% in the top ten. Material: peripheral blood. The sequence was collected from a man between 18 and 29 years old with active or convalescent COVID-19.

The CDR3 DNA sequence: TGTGCCAGCAGCCTCGCGCCGACGGGACTACAGTCCGACGAGCAGTTCTTC. Protein product: CASSLAPTGLQSDEQFF. The rearrangement uses TRBV3-1 (or the pseudogene TRBV3-2) and TRBJ2-1; 7 bases are shared with TRBD2. The length of the CDR3 is 17 residues. V lost 4 bases, J lost 10 bases, and 19 bases stayed unmatched. Germline loops: CDR1 LGHDT, CDR2 YNNKEL (reference sequence).